The 7 T cell receptor beta chains presented below share a single source sample, sequenced in a study of shared clonotypes between healthy human individuals. Some clones are missing from TCRdb's copy, which holds only in-frame ones; the method was immunoSEQ multiplex PCR. The sample consists of approximately 2.5 million clones, roughly 93% of them appearing once. The sample comprised naive CD4+ T cells from PBMCs. The subset is: CD45RA+ positively selected. The receptor source for this set is a man in his late teens or twenties in good health. Some clones in this sample may be carry-over from other donors' samples.

V gene TRBV15 combines with J gene TRBJ1-4, with D possibly TRBD1 on 5 matching bases. From germline, CDR1 is LNHNV and CDR2 YYDKDF (reference sequence). The CDR3 sequence is 16 residues long. V dropped 0 bases and J dropped 5 bases, with 13 bases sitting between them. The CDR3 DNA sequence: TGTGCCACCAGCAGAGAGGCGAACAGGCCCAATGAAAAACTGTTTTTT. Translated: CATSREANRPNEKLFF.

The chain combines TRBV7-2 with TRBJ2-1, with 15 bases that match TRBD2. Germline-derived CDR1 and CDR2 are SGHTA and FQGNSA. CDR3 length equals 17 residues. J was trimmed by 10 bases and V by 4 bases; bases with no gene match: 11. CDR3 sequence: CASSSGRGLAGGPEQFF. CDR3 DNA sequence: TGTGCCAGCAGCTCGGGCCGTGGACTAGCGGGAGGGCCGGAGCAGTTCTTC.

The chain uses TRBV5-1 and TRBJ1-1, with 10 bases aligning to TRBD1. This CDR3 has 17 residues. J was trimmed by 6 bases and V by 0 bases; bases with no gene match: 11. CDR1 SGHRS and CDR2 YFSETQ come from the germline V gene. CDR3 protein: CASSLGEGQGRKSEAFF. The DNA for the CDR3 is TGCGCCAGCAGCTTGGGGGAGGGACAGGGGAGGAAGTCTGAAGCTTTCTTT.

This chain connects TRBV18 to TRBJ1-2, with 9 bases identical to TRBD1. The CDR3 is 14 amino acids. V trimming: 4 bases; J trimming: 4 bases; junction bases outside the gene matches: 4. Per the germline V gene, CDR1 is KGHSH and CDR2 is LQKENI. The chain's CDR3 is CASSQQGAVYGYTF. The CDR3 DNA reads as TGTGCCAGCTCACAACAGGGGGCGGTCTATGGCTACACCTTC.

The CDR3 loop is CASSVAINYGYTF. The CDR3 DNA sequence: TGCGCCAGCAGTGTGGCAATTAACTATGGCTACACCTTC. The chain joins TRBV10-1 to TRBJ1-2; D remains unclear. This CDR3 comprises 13 residues. V dropped 4 bases and J dropped 1 base, with 7 bases sitting between them. Germline CDR1 reads WNHNN; CDR2 reads SYGVQD (reference sequence).

The chain links TRBV11-2 to TRBJ2-5; 9 bases align to TRBD2. The CDR3 has 18 residues. The germline CDR1 and CDR2 sequences are SGHAT and FQNNGV. Losses at the gene ends were 2 bases for V and 5 bases for J; bases not matched to a gene: 15. The CDR3 DNA sequence: TGTGCCAGCAGCTTAAGGTGGCTAGCGGGGCCCATCGTTGAGACCCAGTACTTC. It yields the protein CASSLRWLAGPIVETQYF.

In its sample, this clone was seen once. The rearrangement uses TRBV4-2 and TRBJ2-3, with D perhaps TRBD2 (6 bases). The CDR3 spans 13 residues. Germline-derived CDR1 and CDR2 are LGHNA and YNFKEQ. Between the trimmed V and J ends, which lost 5 bases and 3 bases, there was a span of 9 bases. CDR3 sequence: CASSGRETDTQYF. DNA for the CDR3: TGTGCCAGCAGCGGGCGGGAAACAGATACGCAGTATTTT.